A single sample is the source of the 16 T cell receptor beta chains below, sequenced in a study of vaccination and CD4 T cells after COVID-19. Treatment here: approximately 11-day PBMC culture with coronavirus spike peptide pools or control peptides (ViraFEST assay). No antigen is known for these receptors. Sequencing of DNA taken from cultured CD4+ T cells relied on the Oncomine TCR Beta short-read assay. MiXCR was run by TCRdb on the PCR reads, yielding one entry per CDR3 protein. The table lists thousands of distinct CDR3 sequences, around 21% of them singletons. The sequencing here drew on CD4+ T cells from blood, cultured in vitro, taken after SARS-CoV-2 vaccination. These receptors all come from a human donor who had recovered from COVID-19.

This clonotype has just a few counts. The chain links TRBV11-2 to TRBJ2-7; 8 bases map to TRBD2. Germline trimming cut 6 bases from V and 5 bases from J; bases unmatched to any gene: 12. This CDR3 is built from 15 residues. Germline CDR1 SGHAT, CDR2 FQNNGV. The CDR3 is CASRFWRSGGHEQYF. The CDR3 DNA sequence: TGTGCCAGCAGATTCTGGCGATCGGGAGGGCACGAGCAGTACTTC.

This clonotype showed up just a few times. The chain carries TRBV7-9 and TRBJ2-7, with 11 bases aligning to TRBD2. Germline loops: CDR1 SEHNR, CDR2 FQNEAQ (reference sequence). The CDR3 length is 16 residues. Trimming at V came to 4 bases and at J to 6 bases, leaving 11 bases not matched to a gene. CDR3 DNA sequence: TGTGCCAGCAGCTCGCACGGGGGACTAGCGGATGGCGAGCAGTACTTC. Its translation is CASSSHGGLADGEQYF.

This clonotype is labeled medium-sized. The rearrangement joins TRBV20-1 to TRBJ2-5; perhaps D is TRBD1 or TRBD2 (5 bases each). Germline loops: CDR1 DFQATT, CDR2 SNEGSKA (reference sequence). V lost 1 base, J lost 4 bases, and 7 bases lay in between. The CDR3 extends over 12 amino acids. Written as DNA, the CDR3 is TGCAGTGCTAGAGCGGGGCGAGAGACCCAGTACTTC. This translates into CSARAGRETQYF.

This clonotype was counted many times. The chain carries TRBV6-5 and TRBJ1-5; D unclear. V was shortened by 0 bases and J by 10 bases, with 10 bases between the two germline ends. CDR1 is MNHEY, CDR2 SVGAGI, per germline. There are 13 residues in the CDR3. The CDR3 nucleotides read TGTGCCAGCAGTTACTCCGGGTCCTTACCCCAGCATTTT. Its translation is CASSYSGSLPQHF.

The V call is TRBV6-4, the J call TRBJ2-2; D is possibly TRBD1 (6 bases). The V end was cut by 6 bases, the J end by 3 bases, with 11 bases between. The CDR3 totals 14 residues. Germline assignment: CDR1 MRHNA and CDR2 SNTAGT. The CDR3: CASRIQGDTGELFF. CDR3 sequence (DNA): TGTGCCAGCAGAATACAGGGAGACACCGGGGAGCTGTTTTTT.

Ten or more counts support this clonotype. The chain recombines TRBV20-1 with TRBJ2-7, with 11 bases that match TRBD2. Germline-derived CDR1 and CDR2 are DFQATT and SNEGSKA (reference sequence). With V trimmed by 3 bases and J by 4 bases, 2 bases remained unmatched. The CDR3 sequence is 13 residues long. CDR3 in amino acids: CSASPSGRYEQYF. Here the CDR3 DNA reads TGCAGTGCTAGCCCTAGCGGGAGGTACGAGCAGTACTTC.

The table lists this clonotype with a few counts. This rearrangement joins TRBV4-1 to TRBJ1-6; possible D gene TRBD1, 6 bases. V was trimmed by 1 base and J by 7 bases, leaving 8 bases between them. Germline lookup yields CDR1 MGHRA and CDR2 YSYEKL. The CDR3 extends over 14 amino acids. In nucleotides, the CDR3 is TGCGCCAGCAGCCAAGGGACAGAGAATTCACCCCTCCACTTT. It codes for CASSQGTENSPLHF.

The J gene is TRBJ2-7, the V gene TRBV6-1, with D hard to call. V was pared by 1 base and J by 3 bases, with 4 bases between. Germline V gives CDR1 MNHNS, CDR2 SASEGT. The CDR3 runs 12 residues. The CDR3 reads CASSEDGYEQYF. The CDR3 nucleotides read TGTGCCAGCAGTGAAGACGGCTACGAGCAGTACTTC.

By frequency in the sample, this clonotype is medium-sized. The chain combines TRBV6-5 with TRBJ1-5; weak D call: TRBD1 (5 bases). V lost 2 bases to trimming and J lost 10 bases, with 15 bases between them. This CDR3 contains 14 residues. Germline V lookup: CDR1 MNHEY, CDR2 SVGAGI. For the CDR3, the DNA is TGTGCCAGCAGTTACCAGGGCCCCTCGGAACCCCAGCATTTT. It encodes CASSYQGPSEPQHF.

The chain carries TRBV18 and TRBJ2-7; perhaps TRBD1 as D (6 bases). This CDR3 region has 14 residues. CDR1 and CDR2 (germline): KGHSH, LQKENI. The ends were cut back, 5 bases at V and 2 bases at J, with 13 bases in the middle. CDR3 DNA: TGTGCCAGCTCAACACAGGGTCAAACCTACGAGCAGTACTTC. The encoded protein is CASSTQGQTYEQYF.

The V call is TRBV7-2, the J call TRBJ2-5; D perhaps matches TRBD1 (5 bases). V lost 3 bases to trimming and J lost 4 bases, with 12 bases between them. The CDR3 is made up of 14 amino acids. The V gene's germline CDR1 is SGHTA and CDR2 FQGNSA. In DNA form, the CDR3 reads TGTGCCAGCAGCTTTTCAGGGTACCGAGAGACCCAGTACTTC. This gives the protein CASSFSGYRETQYF. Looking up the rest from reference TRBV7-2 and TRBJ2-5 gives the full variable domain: GAGVSQSPSNKVTEKGKDVELRCDPISGHTALYWYRQSLGQGLEFLIYFQGNSAPDKSGLPSDRFSAERTGGSVSTLTIQRTQQEDSAVYLCASSFSGYRETQYFGPGTRLLVL.

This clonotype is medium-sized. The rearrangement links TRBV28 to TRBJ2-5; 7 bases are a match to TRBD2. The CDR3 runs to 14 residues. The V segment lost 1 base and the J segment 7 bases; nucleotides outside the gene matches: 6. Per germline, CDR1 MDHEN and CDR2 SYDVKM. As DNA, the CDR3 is TGTGCCAGCAGTTTATCTGGCGGGAGAGGGACCCAGTACTTC. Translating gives CASSLSGGRGTQYF.

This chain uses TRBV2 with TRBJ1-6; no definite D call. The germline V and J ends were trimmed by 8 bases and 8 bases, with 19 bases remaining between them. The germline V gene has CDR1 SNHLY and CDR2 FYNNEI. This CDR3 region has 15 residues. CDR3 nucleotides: TGTGCCAGCGGCCCGGTACGGAGCGGGGATTCACCCCTCCACTTT. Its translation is CASGPVRSGDSPLHF.

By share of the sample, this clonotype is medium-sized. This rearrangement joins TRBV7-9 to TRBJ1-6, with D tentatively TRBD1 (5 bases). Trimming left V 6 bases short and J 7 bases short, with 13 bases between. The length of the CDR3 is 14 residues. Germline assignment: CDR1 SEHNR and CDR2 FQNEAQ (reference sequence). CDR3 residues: CASSQMGGNSPLHF. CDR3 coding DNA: TGTGCCAGCAGTCAGATGGGGGGGAATTCACCCCTCCACTTT.

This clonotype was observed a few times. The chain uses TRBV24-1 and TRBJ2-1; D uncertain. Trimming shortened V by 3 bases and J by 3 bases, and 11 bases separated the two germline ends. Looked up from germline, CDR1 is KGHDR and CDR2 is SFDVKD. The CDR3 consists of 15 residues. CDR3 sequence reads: CATSDPVGDYNEQFF. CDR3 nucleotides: TGTGCCACCAGTGATCCCGTGGGCGACTACAATGAGCAGTTCTTC.

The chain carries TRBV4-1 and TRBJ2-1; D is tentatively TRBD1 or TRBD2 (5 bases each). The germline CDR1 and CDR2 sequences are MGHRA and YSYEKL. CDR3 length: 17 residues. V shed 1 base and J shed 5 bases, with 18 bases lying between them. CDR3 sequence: CASSQVGAGSSNNEQFF. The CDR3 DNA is TGCGCCAGCAGCCAAGTCGGGGCAGGGAGTTCCAACAATGAGCAGTTCTTC.